Sequencing of this T cell receptor beta chain was carried out in a study of PD-L1 blockade in urothelial cancer. Specified time point: pretreatment peripheral blood. CDR3 length equals 13 residues. Germline CDR1 is SGHTA and CDR2 is FQGTGA. The V end was cut by 2 bases, the J end by 6 bases, with 10 bases between. Findings and caveats of the study: Patients with durable benefit had greater blood expansion of tumor-associated TCR clones 3 weeks into treatment.

As concerns this clone: Its specificity is unknown.

Only in-frame clones appear in the TCRdb table, and some are missing; sequencing was by immunoSEQ multiplex PCR. This repertoire shows approximately 94,000 clones, 87% found once; its top ten account for about 2%. The V and J genes are TRBV7-3 and TRBJ1-2; tentatively, D is TRBD1 (6 bases). The sequencing here drew on PBMCs, taken around atezolizumab (anti-PD-L1) treatment. This receptor was identified in a man aged 60 to 69 with urothelial cancer. Here the CDR3 DNA reads TGTGCCAGCAGCTTATCACAGGGTAATGGCTACACCTTC. Translated, it gives CASSLSQGNGYTF.